This T cell receptor beta chain was identified in a study of CD8 T cells in ankylosing spondylitis. Findings of the study overall: CD8+ disease-linked clones were present at relatively low frequencies in blood. In ankylosing spondylitis blood, a motif of seven to nine highly homologous TCR beta variants appeared characteristic. Disease-associated clones were reportedly significantly overrepresented in matched ankylosing spondylitis synovial fluid. Some of these motif variants have turned up before, in reports on reactive arthritis synovial fluid and blood.

Researchers built TCR beta libraries using quantitative 5'-RACE with molecular barcodes. TCRdb recomputed calls from the 5' RACE reads with MiXCR, one row per CDR3 protein. The sample gives 350,000 to 550,000 distinct CDR3 sequences, 20% to 30% of which show up once; over 0.8% is in the top ten. Germline assignment: CDR1 SGHRS and CDR2 YFSETQ. Trimming removed 1 base from V and 0 bases from J, with 11 bases in between. The CDR3 loop spans 17 amino acids. A few counts support this clonotype. The antigen is undetermined. Sequenced: blood, either unsorted or a sorted T cell fraction (not recorded which). V gene TRBV5-1 combines with J gene TRBJ2-6; a possible D gene is TRBD1 (6 bases). The receptor's source is a male donor with ankylosing spondylitis. CDR3 region: CASSLQGHYSGANVLTF. Here the CDR3 DNA reads TGCGCCAGCAGCTTGCAGGGACACTACTCTGGGGCCAACGTCCTGACTTTC.